The 32 T cell receptor beta chains given below trace back to one sample, sequenced in a study of blood T cell repertoires in COVID-19. The repertoire was sequenced with immunoSEQ multiplex PCR; TCRdb's copy has only in-frame clones and lacks some. The table includes approximately 500,000 clones, around 87% detected once. The specimen was PBMCs or T cells enriched from blood (not recorded which). All receptors come from a woman aged 35 to 49 who had recovered from COVID-19.

The chain combines TRBV7-2 with TRBJ1-5; 9 bases match TRBD1. The junction had 6 bases not matched to a gene; V was cut back by 6 bases and J by 3 bases. CDR3 size: 15 residues. CDR1 and CDR2 (germline): SGHTA, FQGNSA. The CDR3 coding sequence is TGTGCCAGCAGAGCTGGGACAGGGTCCAATCAGCCCCAGCATTTT. The encoded protein is CASRAGTGSNQPQHF.

The V call is TRBV7-6, the J call TRBJ2-7; 9 bases are shared with TRBD2. Germline V gene sequence: CDR1 SGHVS, CDR2 FNYEAQ. V trimming: 2 bases; J trimming: 5 bases; junction bases outside the gene matches: 4. The CDR3 spans 14 residues. As DNA, the CDR3 is TGTGCCAGCAGCTTACGGGTAGCGGGAGACGAGCAGTACTTC. Its translation is CASSLRVAGDEQYF.

The chain carries TRBV18 and TRBJ1-4; 11 bases align to TRBD1. The germline CDR1 and CDR2 sequences are KGHSH and LQKENI. Trimming removed 2 bases from V and 10 bases from J; junction bases left unmatched: 9. The CDR3 runs 16 residues. The CDR3 DNA is TGTGCCAGCTCACCAAACCTAGTGGGACAGGGGGGAAAACTGTTTTTT. Amino acid sequence: CASSPNLVGQGGKLFF.

V gene TRBV2 combines with J gene TRBJ2-1, with 8 bases that match TRBD2. The CDR3 has 16 amino acids. V trimming: 6 bases; J trimming: 4 bases; junction bases outside the gene matches: 11. CDR1 is SNHLY, CDR2 FYNNEI, per germline. CDR3 coding DNA: TGTGCCAGCAGGGAACCTGGCGGGGGGAGATACAATGAGCAGTTCTTC. It yields the protein CASREPGGGRYNEQFF.

CDR3 DNA: TGCGCCAGCAGCCCCGGGACAGGGAGATCAACTAATGAAAAACTGTTTTTT. Its translation: CASSPGTGRSTNEKLFF. The V and J genes are TRBV5-1 and TRBJ1-4; 9 bases match TRBD1. V was clipped by 4 bases and J by 0 bases; unmatched bases: 7. Per the germline V gene, CDR1 is SGHRS and CDR2 is YFSETQ. The CDR3 sequence is 17 residues long.

The genes are TRBV20-1 and TRBJ1-2; 7 nucleotides line up with TRBD1. Per germline, CDR1 DFQATT and CDR2 SNEGSKA (reference sequence). The CDR3 extends over 16 amino acids. V lost 3 bases and J lost 2; bases outside the gene matches: 12. In DNA form, the CDR3 reads TGCAGTGCTAGTGCTCGACAGGGAACAGGGAACTATGGCTACACCTTC. Protein sequence: CSASARQGTGNYGYTF.

This chain connects TRBV19 to TRBJ1-1, with a tentative D call TRBD1 (6 bases). Germline CDR1 is LNHDA and CDR2 is SQIVND (reference sequence). The CDR3 loop spans 14 amino acids. V was trimmed by 6 bases and J by 1 base, leaving 12 bases between them. CDR3 in amino acids: CASSGGAGNTEAFF. The CDR3 DNA reads TGTGCCAGTAGCGGGGGGGCAGGGAACACTGAAGCTTTCTTT.

The rearrangement links TRBV19 to TRBJ1-1; TRBD1 matches at 8 bases. Per germline, CDR1 LNHDA and CDR2 SQIVND (reference sequence). J lost 11 bases, V lost 5 bases, and 13 bases had no gene match. The CDR3 is made up of 14 amino acids. The DNA for the CDR3 is TGTGCCAGTAGTTTTCAGGGGGCTCCTCGATTTGCTTTCTTT. Encoded protein: CASSFQGAPRFAFF. The whole variable domain, filled in from reference TRBV19 and TRBJ1-1, reads DGGITQSPKYLFRKEGQNVTLSCEQNLNHDAMYWYRQDPGQGLRLIYYSQIVNDFQKGDIAEGYSVSREKKESFPLTVTSAQKNPTAFYLCASSFQGAPRFAFFGQGTRLTVV.

V usage is TRBV14 and J usage is TRBJ1-2; 9 nucleotides match TRBD1. This CDR3 comprises 14 residues. Germline V CDR1 and CDR2: SGHDN, FVKESK. With V trimmed by 3 bases and J by 8 bases, 7 bases remained unmatched. CDR3: CASSHKQGAPGYTF. The CDR3 coding sequence is TGTGCCAGCAGCCATAAACAGGGGGCGCCGGGCTACACCTTC.

The chain carries TRBV11-2 and TRBJ2-7; perhaps TRBD1 as D (5 bases). CDR3 length equals 14 residues. Germline loops: CDR1 SGHAT, CDR2 FQNNGV. V was trimmed by 3 bases and J by 5 bases, leaving 14 bases between them. Here the CDR3 reads CASSLGQGRDEQYF. The CDR3 DNA is TGTGCCAGCAGCTTGGGGCAGGGAAGGGACGAGCAGTACTTC.

V is TRBV6-5 and J is TRBJ2-2; 7 positions match TRBD1. V trimming: 6 bases; J trimming: 8 bases; junction bases outside the gene matches: 6. CDR1 is MNHEY, CDR2 SVGAGI, per germline. The CDR3 has 13 residues. In DNA, the CDR3 is TGTGCCAGCAGCCTTACAGGGGTTGGGGAGCTGTTTTTT. As protein: CASSLTGVGELFF.

This CDR3 is CASSLSSGRAGRNEQFF. CDR3 sequence (DNA): TGTGCCAGCAGCTTAAGTAGCGGGAGGGCCGGAAGGAATGAGCAGTTCTTC. The rearrangement links TRBV7-2 to TRBJ2-1, with 11 bases matching TRBD2. With 2 bases clipped from V and 7 bases from J, the junction kept 10 bases outside the gene matches. The CDR3 runs 17 residues. The V gene's germline CDR1 is SGHTA and CDR2 FQGNSA.

This clone has just one count. This chain connects TRBV11-3 to TRBJ2-7, with 7 bases that match TRBD1. CDR1 is SGHNT, CDR2 YENEEA, per germline. V trimming: 5 bases; J trimming: 0 bases; junction bases outside the gene matches: 7. This CDR3 spans 15 amino acids. The CDR3 is CASSPGTADSYEQYF. CDR3 DNA sequence: TGTGCCAGCAGCCCGGGGACAGCGGACTCCTACGAGCAGTACTTC. Looking up the rest from reference TRBV11-3 and TRBJ2-7 gives the full variable domain: EAGVVQSPRYKIIEKKQPVAFWCNPISGHNTLYWYLQNLGQGPELLIRYENEEAVDDSQLPKDRFSAERLKGVDSTLKIQPAELGDSAVYLCASSPGTADSYEQYFGPGTRLTVT.

This clone was seen once. V and J are TRBV3-1 (or the pseudogene TRBV3-2) and TRBJ1-6; the D is unclear. Germline V gene data show CDR1 as LGHDT and CDR2 as YNNKEL (reference sequence). The V and J ends lost 4 bases and 0 bases respectively, with 7 bases between them. CDR3 length: 15 amino acids. CDR3 loop: CASSRGSSYNSPLHF. CDR3 sequence (DNA): TGTGCCAGCAGCCGAGGGAGCTCCTATAATTCACCCCTCCACTTT.

The chain couples TRBV28 to TRBJ2-7; D is possibly TRBD2 (6 bases). V was clipped by 3 bases and J by 3 bases, with 15 bases between them. Germline V gene sequence: CDR1 MDHEN, CDR2 SYDVKM. This CDR3 spans 15 amino acids. The CDR3 region is CASSFLPGLSYEQYF. The DNA of the CDR3 is TGTGCCAGCAGTTTCCTTCCGGGACTGAGCTACGAGCAGTACTTC.

The chain carries TRBV27 and TRBJ2-7, with D possibly being TRBD2 (5 bases). The V and J ends lost 5 bases and 1 base respectively, with 15 bases between them. The CDR3 consists of 15 residues. Germline CDR1 is MNHEY and CDR2 is SMNVEV (reference sequence). The CDR3 loop reads CASSSLAGRSYEQYF. CDR3 DNA: TGTGCCAGCAGTAGCCTCGCGGGTAGATCCTACGAGCAGTACTTC.

The gene calls are TRBV19 and TRBJ2-7; TRBD2 agrees at 11 bases. CDR1 is LNHDA, CDR2 SQIVND, per germline (reference sequence). The CDR3 sequence is 17 residues long. The junction had 18 bases not matched to a gene; V was cut back by 10 bases and J by 4 bases. In DNA, the CDR3 is TGTGCCAAGGGACCGTCGGTTAGCGGGAGGGCCAAGTACGAGCAGTACTTC. Translating it yields CAKGPSVSGRAKYEQYF.

V is TRBV10-2 and J is TRBJ2-2; 9 bases fit TRBD2. The trim removed 3 bases at V and 2 bases at J, leaving 7 bases unmatched. Germline values: CDR1 WSHSY, CDR2 SAAADI. This CDR3 contains 17 residues. The CDR3 sequence is CASSDRLAGPNTGELFF. The CDR3 region has the DNA TGCGCCAGCAGTGATAGGCTAGCGGGGCCTAACACCGGGGAGCTGTTTTTT.

The V call is TRBV29-1, the J call TRBJ2-1, with a possible D match to TRBD2 (5 bases). The CDR3 sequence is 14 residues long. The germline V and J ends were trimmed by 4 bases and 3 bases, with 13 bases remaining between them. CDR1 and CDR2 from the germline V gene are SQVTM and ANQGSEA. CDR3 in amino acids: CSVVARDYYNEQFF. The CDR3 DNA follows: TGCAGCGTTGTAGCGAGGGATTACTACAATGAGCAGTTCTTC.

The chain links TRBV18 to TRBJ2-3; 13 bases align to TRBD2. The CDR3 is 16 residues long. V lost 2 bases and J lost 6; bases outside the gene matches: 5. Germline assignment: CDR1 KGHSH and CDR2 LQKENI. The CDR3 here is CASSPRTSGRRDTQYF. In DNA form, the CDR3 reads TGTGCCAGCTCACCAAGGACTAGCGGGAGAAGGGATACGCAGTATTTT.

V gene TRBV3-1 (or the pseudogene TRBV3-2) combines with J gene TRBJ2-1; D is unclear. Germline assignment: CDR1 LGHDT and CDR2 YNNKEL (reference sequence). The CDR3 extends over 12 amino acids. The germline V and J ends were trimmed by 1 base and 8 bases, with 6 bases remaining between them. CDR3 sequence (DNA): TGTGCCAGCAGCCAAGTTCTCGATGAGCAGTTCTTC. Encoded protein: CASSQVLDEQFF.

J is TRBJ2-1 and V is TRBV11-3; 11 nucleotides line up with TRBD1. In germline, CDR1 is SGHNT, CDR2 YENEEA. The V and J ends lost 9 bases and 3 bases, in that order; junction bases with no gene match: 10. The length of the CDR3 is 16 residues. The CDR3 is CASQRRTGGFYNEQFF. CDR3 bases: TGTGCCAGTCAACGGCGGACAGGGGGCTTCTACAATGAGCAGTTCTTC. The full variable domain, rest sourced from reference TRBV11-3 and TRBJ2-1, is EAGVVQSPRYKIIEKKQPVAFWCNPISGHNTLYWYLQNLGQGPELLIRYENEEAVDDSQLPKDRFSAERLKGVDSTLKIQPAELGDSAVYLCASQRRTGGFYNEQFFGPGTRLTVL.

The chain employs TRBV27 and TRBJ2-1; 10 nucleotides match TRBD2. Germline CDR1 MNHEY, CDR2 SMNVEV (reference sequence). V trimming: 2 bases; J trimming: 8 bases; junction bases outside the gene matches: 12. The CDR3 is 17 amino acids. The DNA of the CDR3 is TGTGCCAGCAGTTTACTTCCGGGACTAGCGAATGTGGATGAGCAGTTCTTC. This codes for CASSLLPGLANVDEQFF.

The chain carries TRBV15 and TRBJ2-2; D gene unclear. The CDR3 length is 16 residues. V lost 0 bases and J 5 bases, leaving 13 bases between the germline ends. Germline V lookup: CDR1 LNHNV, CDR2 YYDKDF (reference sequence). The CDR3 DNA is TGTGCCACCAGCAGAGAATCACTATCGGGTACCGGGGAGCTGTTTTTT. Its translation is CATSRESLSGTGELFF.

A single count supports this clone. This chain joins TRBV19 and TRBJ2-7; no firm D call. The V end lost 0 bases, the J end lost 6 bases, and 9 bases lay between the germline ends. Germline loops: CDR1 LNHDA, CDR2 SQIVND (reference sequence). The CDR3 extends over 13 amino acids. Here the CDR3 DNA reads TGTGCCAGTAGTATAGATAGCAGAAGCGAGCAGTACTTC. Residues: CASSIDSRSEQYF.

This chain uses TRBV5-4 with TRBJ2-2, with TRBD2 identical over 9 bases. Germline CDR1 reads SGHNT; CDR2 reads YYREEE (reference sequence). J gave up 6 bases and V 0 bases, and 3 bases lay outside the gene matches. The length of the CDR3 is 15 residues. This CDR3 is CASSLALAGPGELFF. As DNA, the CDR3 is TGTGCCAGCAGCTTGGCCCTAGCGGGACCCGGGGAGCTGTTTTTT.

The chain uses TRBV6-2 or TRBV6-3 and TRBJ1-2; no clear D gene. This CDR3 region has 12 residues. The germline CDR1 and CDR2 sequences are MNHEY and SVGEGT. V lost 6 bases, J lost 4 bases, and 9 bases lay in between. CDR3 DNA: TGTGCCAGCAGCCAAAATAGCTATGGCTACACCTTC. Residues: CASSQNSYGYTF.

V and J are TRBV5-1 and TRBJ1-1; 7 bases fit TRBD1. V lost 4 bases, J lost 0 bases, and 9 bases stayed unmatched. Germline V gene sequence: CDR1 SGHRS, CDR2 YFSETQ. This CDR3 contains 16 residues. The DNA of the CDR3 is TGCGCCAGCAGCATAAACGCCGGGACAGTGAACACTGAAGCTTTCTTT. It codes for CASSINAGTVNTEAFF.

The chain links TRBV7-9 to TRBJ2-3; no clear D. Germline values: CDR1 SEHNR, CDR2 FQNEAQ (reference sequence). The CDR3 covers 11 residues. Trimming removed 9 bases at V and 1 base at J, with 5 bases between. CDR3 in amino acids: CASEGTDTQYF. The DNA for the CDR3 is TGTGCCAGTGAGGGCACAGATACGCAGTATTTT.

This clone was detected only once. The rearrangement links TRBV9 to TRBJ2-3, with 11 bases matching TRBD2. CDR3 length equals 17 residues. Germline-derived CDR1 and CDR2 are SGDLS and YYNGEE. V lost 0 bases, J lost 4 bases, and 7 bases stayed unmatched. This CDR3 is CASSVGSTSGTADTQYF. The CDR3 nucleotides read TGTGCCAGCAGCGTAGGATCGACTAGCGGGACTGCAGATACGCAGTATTTT.

V usage is TRBV12-3 or TRBV12-4 and J usage is TRBJ1-1, with D uncertain. The ends were cut back, 4 bases at V and 8 bases at J, with 14 bases in the middle. The CDR3 covers 13 residues. The CDR3 DNA is TGTGCCAGCAGTTCCTCGGCAGCCGGGGAAGCTTTCTTT. This sequence encodes CASSSSAAGEAFF.

V usage is TRBV24-1 and J usage is TRBJ2-1, with 8 positions matching TRBD2. V lost 5 bases and J lost 12; bases outside the gene matches: 5. This CDR3 has 12 residues. CDR1 and CDR2 (germline): KGHDR, SFDVKD. The CDR3 DNA is TGTGCCACCAGTGTCACTAGCGGCCGGCAGTTCTTC. Protein: CATSVTSGRQFF.